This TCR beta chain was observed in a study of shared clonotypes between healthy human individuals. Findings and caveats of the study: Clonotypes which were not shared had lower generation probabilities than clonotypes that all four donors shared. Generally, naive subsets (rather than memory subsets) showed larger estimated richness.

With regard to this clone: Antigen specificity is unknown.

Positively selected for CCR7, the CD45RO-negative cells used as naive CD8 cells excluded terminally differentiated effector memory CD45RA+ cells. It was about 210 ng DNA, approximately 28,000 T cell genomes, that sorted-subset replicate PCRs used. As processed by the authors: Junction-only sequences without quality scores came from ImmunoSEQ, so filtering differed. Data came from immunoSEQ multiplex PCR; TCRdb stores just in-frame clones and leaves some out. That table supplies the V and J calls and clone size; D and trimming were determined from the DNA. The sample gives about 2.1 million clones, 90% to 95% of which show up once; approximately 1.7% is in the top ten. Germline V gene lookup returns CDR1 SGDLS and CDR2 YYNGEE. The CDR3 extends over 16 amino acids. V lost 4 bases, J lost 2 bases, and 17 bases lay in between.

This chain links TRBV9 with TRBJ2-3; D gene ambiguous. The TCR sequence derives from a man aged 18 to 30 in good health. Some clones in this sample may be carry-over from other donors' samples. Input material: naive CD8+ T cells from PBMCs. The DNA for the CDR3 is TGTGCCAGCAGCACCCCGGGCACTTCCAACACAGATACGCAGTATTTT. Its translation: CASSTPGTSNTDTQYF. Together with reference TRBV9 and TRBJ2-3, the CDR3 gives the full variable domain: DSGVTQTPKHLITATGQRVTLRCSPRSGDLSVYWYQQSLDQGLQFLIQYYNGEERAKGNILERFSAQQFPDLHSELNLSSLELGDSALYFCASSTPGTSNTDTQYFGPGTRLTVL.